This TCR beta chain is drawn from a study of cytomegalovirus exposure and HLA in healthy donors. Regarding the study as a whole: Overall, roughly 170 TCR beta chains were annotated as cytomegalovirus-associated. A few chains tied to CMV proved CMV antigen-specific in vitro.

Clones were sequenced by immunoSEQ multiplex PCR, and TCRdb holds only the in-frame ones, with some missing. This table holds about 74,000 clones, 94% found once. Germline CDR1 is MNHNS and CDR2 is SASEGT. The CDR3 is 10 amino acids. Concerning this clone: Its antigen is undetermined. A read error may produce the germline difference seen at one junction end.

This clonotype was sampled from a woman aged 18-35 years in good health and CMV-seropositive. Material for sequencing was PBMCs. This chain connects TRBV6-1 to TRBJ1-2; 7 bases agree with TRBD1. The DNA of the CDR3 is TGTGCCAGCTTCGTCGGGACAGCATTCTTC. Translation: CASFVGTAFF.